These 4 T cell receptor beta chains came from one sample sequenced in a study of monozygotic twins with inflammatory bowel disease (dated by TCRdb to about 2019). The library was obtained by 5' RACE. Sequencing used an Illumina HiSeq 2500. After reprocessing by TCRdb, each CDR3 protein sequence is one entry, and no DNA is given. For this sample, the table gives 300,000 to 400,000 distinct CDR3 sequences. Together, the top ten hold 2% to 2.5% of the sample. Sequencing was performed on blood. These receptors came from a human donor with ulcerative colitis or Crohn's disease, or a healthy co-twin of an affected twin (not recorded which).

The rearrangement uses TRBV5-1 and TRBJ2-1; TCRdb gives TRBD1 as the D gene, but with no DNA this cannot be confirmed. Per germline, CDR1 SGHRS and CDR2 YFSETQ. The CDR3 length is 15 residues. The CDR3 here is CASSLVIPYGNEQFF.

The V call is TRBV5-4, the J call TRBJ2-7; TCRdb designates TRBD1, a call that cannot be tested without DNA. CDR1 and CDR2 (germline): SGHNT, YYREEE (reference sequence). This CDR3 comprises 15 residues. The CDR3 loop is CASSPGDRGSYEQYF.

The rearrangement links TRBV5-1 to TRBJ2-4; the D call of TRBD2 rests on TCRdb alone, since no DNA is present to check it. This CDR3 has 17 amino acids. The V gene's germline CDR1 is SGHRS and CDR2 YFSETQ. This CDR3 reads CASSPFEGDGQRDIQYF.

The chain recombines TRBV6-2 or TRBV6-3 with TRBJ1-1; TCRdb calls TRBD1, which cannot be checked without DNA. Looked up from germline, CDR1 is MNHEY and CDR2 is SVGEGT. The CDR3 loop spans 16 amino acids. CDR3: CASSYDLGRVNTEAFF.